Following are 19 T cell receptor beta chains from one sample sequenced in a study of T-cell reconstitution after alpha-beta-depleted transplantation in children. Preparation of the TCRbeta library used unique molecular identifiers. TCRdb used MiXCR to reprocess the PCR reads, holding one entry per CDR3 protein. The data hold about 690,000 distinct CDR3 sequences, with approximately 16% observed a single time. The material was PBMCs from the stem cell graft donor, obtained from the stem cell graft. The receptors shown here come from a human donor who donated a stem cell graft to a child with acute myeloid leukemia.

Details on this clonotype: A read error may produce the germline difference seen at one junction end. V is TRBV20-1 and J is TRBJ2-1; 9 nucleotides line up with TRBD1. The CDR3 spans 13 residues. Germline V gene lookup returns CDR1 DFQATT and CDR2 SNEGSKA (reference sequence). DNA for the CDR3: TGCAGTGCCTCCACAGGGGGCCGAGATGACCAGTTCTTC. This translates into CSASTGGRDDQFF.

The V and J genes are TRBV20-1 and TRBJ2-1, with D possibly being TRBD2 (5 bases). This CDR3 spans 15 amino acids. Trimming cost V 5 bases and J 1 base, with 15 bases left between them. Germline V gene sequence: CDR1 DFQATT, CDR2 SNEGSKA (reference sequence). The CDR3 DNA reads TGCAGTGCTCCCAACCTCCGGGGTTCCTACAATGAGCAGTTCTTC. Its protein is CSAPNLRGSYNEQFF.

This clonotype showed up many times. The chain links TRBV7-2 to TRBJ2-7; possibly TRBD1 for D (6 bases). Trimming cost V 3 bases and J 5 bases, with 14 bases left between them. CDR1 and CDR2 from the germline V gene are SGHTA and FQGNSA. CDR3 length equals 14 residues. The CDR3, as DNA: TGTGCCAGCAGCTTCCAGGGGCGGATAGACGAGCAGTACTTC. Translating gives CASSFQGRIDEQYF.

This clonotype was counted between two and nine times. The rearrangement uses TRBV5-1 and TRBJ2-1, with TRBD1 identical over 11 bases. This CDR3 comprises 13 residues. CDR1 and CDR2 from the germline V gene are SGHRS and YFSETQ. V was pared by 4 bases and J by 15 bases, with 9 bases of the junction left unmatched. This chain's CDR3 is CASSRGQGAAGFF. The CDR3, as DNA: TGCGCCAGCAGCCGCGGACAGGGGGCCGCTGGGTTCTTC.

Ten or more counts support this clonotype. This sequence joins TRBV5-1 and TRBJ1-1, with D unresolved. V lost 0 bases and J lost 3, with 9 bases in between. This CDR3 comprises 14 residues. Germline V gives CDR1 SGHRS, CDR2 YFSETQ. CDR3 amino acids: CASSLGWGDTEAFF. Here the CDR3 DNA reads TGCGCCAGCAGCTTGGGTTGGGGAGACACTGAAGCTTTCTTT.

This chain links TRBV5-1 with TRBJ1-5; D gene uncertain. The CDR3 length is 13 residues. Germline lookup yields CDR1 SGHRS and CDR2 YFSETQ. The V gene lost 5 bases and the J gene lost 9 bases, with 15 bases spanning the gap. CDR3 in amino acids: CASSQRTDSPQHF. In DNA form, the CDR3 reads TGCGCCAGCAGTCAACGGACTGACTCGCCCCAGCATTTT.

This clonotype was counted many times. This chain uses TRBV20-1 with TRBJ2-7, with D possibly called TRBD1 or TRBD2 (6 bases each). Germline CDR1 is DFQATT and CDR2 is SNEGSKA (reference sequence). The CDR3 is 12 amino acids. V lost 5 bases, J lost 6 bases, and 14 bases lay in between. CDR3 sequence (DNA): TGCAGTGCTCAACGAGGAGGGGGCGAGCAGTACGTC. Protein: CSAQRGGGEQYV.

This clonotype was counted at least ten times. The chain has TRBV6-5 and TRBJ2-7; the match to TRBD2 covers 8 bases. Germline lookup yields CDR1 MNHEY and CDR2 SVGAGI. Trimming took 4 bases from V and 2 from J; bases not matched to a gene: 7. The CDR3 is 15 amino acids. CDR3 residues: CASSSLSGGAYEQYF. As DNA, the CDR3 is TGTGCCAGCAGTTCCCTTTCGGGAGGGGCCTACGAGCAGTACTTC.

The chain links TRBV20-1 to TRBJ2-5, with D possibly being TRBD1 (5 bases). V gave up 5 bases and J gave up 2 bases, with 9 bases separating them. The CDR3 loop spans 12 amino acids. Per the germline V gene, CDR1 is DFQATT and CDR2 is SNEGSKA (reference sequence). The CDR3 DNA follows: TGCAGTGCTCTGACAGCACAAGAGACCCAGTACTTC. Protein product: CSALTAQETQYF.

Concerning this clonotype itself: A much larger clone sits a single nucleotide away, making a read error possible. The CDR3 is CSAVGGNNQRQHF. CDR3 in DNA: TGCAGCGCCGTAGGGGGGAACAATCAGCGCCAGCATTTT. The J gene is TRBJ1-5, the V gene TRBV29-1; weak D call: TRBD1 (6 bases). Germline V CDR1 and CDR2: SQVTM, ANQGSEA. This CDR3 region has 13 residues. Full variable domain (rest looked up from reference TRBV29-1 and TRBJ1-5): SAVISQKPSRDICQRGTSLTIQCQVDSQVTMMFWYRQQPGQSLTLIATANQGSEATYESGFVIDKFPISRPNLTFSTLTVSNMSPEDSSIYLCSAVGGNNQRQHFGDGTRLSIL.

The chain employs TRBV12-3 or TRBV12-4 and TRBJ1-4; the D is unclear. The CDR3 has 13 residues. Trimming took off 6 bases at V and 7 bases at J, with 12 bases between the two ends. DNA of the CDR3: TGTGCCAGCAGGGACCCGCGTAGTGAAAAACTGTTTTTT. Translating gives CASRDPRSEKLFF.

This clonotype was picked up many times. This chain links TRBV20-1 with TRBJ1-1, with D possibly TRBD1 on 6 matching bases. V lost 0 bases, J lost 8 bases, and 10 bases lay in between. The germline CDR1 and CDR2 sequences are DFQATT and SNEGSKA (reference sequence). The CDR3 spans 12 residues. CDR3 DNA sequence: TGCAGTGCTAGAGAACAGGGAGCGGAAGCTTTCTTT. Its protein product is CSAREQGAEAFF.

The chain employs TRBV7-3 and TRBJ2-1, with TRBD1 matching 7 bases. This CDR3 is built from 14 residues. Looked up from germline, CDR1 is SGHTA and CDR2 is FQGTGA. The J segment lost 7 bases and the V segment lost 4 bases, leaving 7 bases of the junction unmatched. The CDR3 bases are TGTGCCAGCAGCTCTAAGGGGGCGCTTAATGAGCAGTTCTTC. Its protein is CASSSKGALNEQFF. Using reference TRBV7-3 and TRBJ2-1 for the parts outside the CDR3, the full variable domain is GAGVSQTPSNKVTEKGKYVELRCDPISGHTALYWYRQSLGQGPEFLIYFQGTGAADDSGLPNDRFFAVRPEGSVSTLKIQRTERGDSAVYLCASSSKGALNEQFFGPGTRLTVL.

The rearrangement joins TRBV11-2 to TRBJ2-7; TRBD1 matches 7 bases. Losses at the gene ends were 2 bases for V and 2 bases for J; bases not matched to a gene: 6. The CDR3 is 15 residues long. Germline V gene data show CDR1 as SGHAT and CDR2 as FQNNGV. CDR3 amino acids: CASSLTTGDTYEQYF. CDR3 in DNA: TGTGCCAGCAGCTTAACCACAGGGGATACCTACGAGCAGTACTTC.

This rearrangement joins TRBV3-1 to TRBJ2-5; tentative D call: TRBD1 (6 bases). Trimming left V 6 bases short and J 4 bases short, with 21 bases between. This CDR3 contains 16 residues. Germline-derived CDR1 and CDR2 are LGHDT and YNNKEL (reference sequence). For the CDR3, the DNA is TGTGCCAGCAGACTGGGCTCTGGGGGCCCCCGAGAGACCCAGTACTTC. Encoded protein: CASRLGSGGPRETQYF.

The chain carries TRBV6-2 or TRBV6-3 and TRBJ2-2; D might be TRBD1 or TRBD2, each matching 5 bases. V shed 8 bases and J shed 7 bases, with 11 bases lying between them. This CDR3 contains 12 residues. CDR1 and CDR2 (germline): MNHEY, SVGEGT. CDR3 bases: TGTGCCAGCCGGGGCGCGGTCGGGGAGCTGTTTTTT. Amino acid sequence: CASRGAVGELFF.

The chain combines TRBV11-2 with TRBJ1-3; no firm D call. Trimming took 0 bases from V and 4 from J, leaving 7 bases between them. Germline V gene lookup returns CDR1 SGHAT and CDR2 FQNNGV. The CDR3 sequence is 14 residues long. The CDR3 DNA reads TGTGCCAGCAGCTTAGACAGGACGGGAAACACCATATATTTT. Its protein product is CASSLDRTGNTIYF.

A few counts support this clonotype. The chain couples TRBV5-6 to TRBJ2-7, with no clear D. Trimming removed 4 bases from V and 3 bases from J, with 20 bases in between. CDR3 length: 16 amino acids. Germline CDR1 SGHDT, CDR2 YYEEEE. The CDR3 spells CASSLLKKGILYEQYF. Here the CDR3 DNA reads TGTGCCAGCAGCCTGCTTAAAAAAGGGATTCTCTACGAGCAGTACTTC.

The sample holds a few counts of this clonotype. The chain has TRBV5-6 and TRBJ2-5; the D gene is possibly TRBD1 (6 bases). Trimming removed 3 bases at V and 5 bases at J, with 17 bases between. Germline loops: CDR1 SGHDT, CDR2 YYEEEE. The CDR3 totals 15 residues. The CDR3 DNA follows: TGTGCCAGCAGCTCCCCAGGGGTGGGGCTTGAGACCCAGTACTTC. It codes for CASSSPGVGLETQYF.